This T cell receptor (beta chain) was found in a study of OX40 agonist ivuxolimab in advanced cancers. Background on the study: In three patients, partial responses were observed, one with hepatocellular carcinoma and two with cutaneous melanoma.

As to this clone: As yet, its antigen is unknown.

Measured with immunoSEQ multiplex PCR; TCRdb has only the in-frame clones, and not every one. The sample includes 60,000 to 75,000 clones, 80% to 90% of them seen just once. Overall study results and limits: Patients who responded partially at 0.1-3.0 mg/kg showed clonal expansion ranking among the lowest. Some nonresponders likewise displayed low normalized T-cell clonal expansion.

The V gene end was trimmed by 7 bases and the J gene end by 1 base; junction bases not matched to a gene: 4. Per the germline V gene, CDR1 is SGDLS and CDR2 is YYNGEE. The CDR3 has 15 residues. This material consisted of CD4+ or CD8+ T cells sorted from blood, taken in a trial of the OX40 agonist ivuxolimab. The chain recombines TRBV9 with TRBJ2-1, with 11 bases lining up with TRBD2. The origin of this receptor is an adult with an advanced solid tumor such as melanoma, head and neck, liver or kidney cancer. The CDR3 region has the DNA TGTGCCAGCTCTAGCGGGGGGCTATCCTACAATGAGCAGTTCTTC. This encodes CASSSGGLSYNEQFF.